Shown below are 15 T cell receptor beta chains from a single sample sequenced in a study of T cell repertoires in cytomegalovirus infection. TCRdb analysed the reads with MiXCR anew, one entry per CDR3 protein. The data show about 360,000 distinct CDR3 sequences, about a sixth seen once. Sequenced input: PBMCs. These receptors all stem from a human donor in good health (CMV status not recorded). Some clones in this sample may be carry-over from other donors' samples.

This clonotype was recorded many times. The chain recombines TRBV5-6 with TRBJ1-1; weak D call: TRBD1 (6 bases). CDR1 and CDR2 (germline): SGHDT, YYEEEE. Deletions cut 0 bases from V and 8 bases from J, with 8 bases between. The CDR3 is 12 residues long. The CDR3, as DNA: TGTGCCAGCAGCTTGGGGGGACAAGAAGCTTTCTTT. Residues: CASSLGGQEAFF.

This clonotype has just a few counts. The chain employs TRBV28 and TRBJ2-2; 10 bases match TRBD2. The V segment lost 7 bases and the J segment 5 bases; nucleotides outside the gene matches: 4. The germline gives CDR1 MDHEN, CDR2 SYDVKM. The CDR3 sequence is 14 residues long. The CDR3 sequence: CASTIAGGTGELFF. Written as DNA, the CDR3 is TGTGCCAGCACTATAGCGGGGGGTACCGGGGAGCTGTTTTTT.

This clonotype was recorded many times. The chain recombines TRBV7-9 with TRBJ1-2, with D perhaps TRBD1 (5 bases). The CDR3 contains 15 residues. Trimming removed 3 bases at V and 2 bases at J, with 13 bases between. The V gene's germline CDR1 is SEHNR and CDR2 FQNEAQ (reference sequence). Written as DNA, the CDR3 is TGTGCCAGCAGCTTGTCAGGGAGTTGGAACTATGGCTACACCTTC. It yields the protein CASSLSGSWNYGYTF.

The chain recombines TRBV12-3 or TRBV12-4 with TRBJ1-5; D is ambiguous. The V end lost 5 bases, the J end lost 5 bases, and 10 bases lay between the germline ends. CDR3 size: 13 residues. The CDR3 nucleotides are TGTGCCAGCAGTAACAGCAGATATCAGCCCCAGCATTTT. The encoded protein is CASSNSRYQPQHF.

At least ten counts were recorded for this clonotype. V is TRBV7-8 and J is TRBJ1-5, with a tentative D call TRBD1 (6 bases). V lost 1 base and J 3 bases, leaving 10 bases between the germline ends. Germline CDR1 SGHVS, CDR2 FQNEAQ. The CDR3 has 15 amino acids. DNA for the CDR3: TGTGCCAGCAGCTTAGGTCAGGGGCTCAATCAGCCCCAGCATTTT. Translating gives CASSLGQGLNQPQHF.

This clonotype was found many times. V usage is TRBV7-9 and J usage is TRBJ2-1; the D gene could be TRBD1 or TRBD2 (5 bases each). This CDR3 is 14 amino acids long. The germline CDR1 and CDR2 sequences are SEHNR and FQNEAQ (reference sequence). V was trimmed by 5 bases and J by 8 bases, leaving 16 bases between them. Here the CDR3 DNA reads TGTGCCAGCAGCACCGGGACCGTTTTGTATGAGCAGTTCTTC. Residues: CASSTGTVLYEQFF.

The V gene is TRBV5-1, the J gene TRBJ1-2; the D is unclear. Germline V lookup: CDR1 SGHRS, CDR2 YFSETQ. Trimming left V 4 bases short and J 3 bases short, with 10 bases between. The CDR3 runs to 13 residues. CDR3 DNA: TGCGCCAGCAGCGTGGACGGGGACTATGGCTACACCTTC. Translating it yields CASSVDGDYGYTF.

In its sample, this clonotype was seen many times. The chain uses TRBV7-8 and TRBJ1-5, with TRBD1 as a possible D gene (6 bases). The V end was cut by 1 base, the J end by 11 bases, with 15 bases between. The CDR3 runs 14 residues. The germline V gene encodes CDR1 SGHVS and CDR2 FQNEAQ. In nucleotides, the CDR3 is TGTGCCAGCAGCTTAGTGTCAGGGGATACAGCCCAGCATTTT. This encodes CASSLVSGDTAQHF.

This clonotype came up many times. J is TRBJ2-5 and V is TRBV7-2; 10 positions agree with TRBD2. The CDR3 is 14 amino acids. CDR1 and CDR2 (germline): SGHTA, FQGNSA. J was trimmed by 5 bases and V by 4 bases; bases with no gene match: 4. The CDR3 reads CASSSQRGGETQYF. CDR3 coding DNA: TGTGCCAGCAGCTCCCAGCGGGGGGGGGAGACCCAGTACTTC.

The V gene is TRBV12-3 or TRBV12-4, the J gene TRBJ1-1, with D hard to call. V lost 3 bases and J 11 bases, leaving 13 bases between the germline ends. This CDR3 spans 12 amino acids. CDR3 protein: CASSLGRVGAFF. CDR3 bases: TGTGCCAGCAGTTTGGGTAGGGTCGGCGCTTTCTTT.

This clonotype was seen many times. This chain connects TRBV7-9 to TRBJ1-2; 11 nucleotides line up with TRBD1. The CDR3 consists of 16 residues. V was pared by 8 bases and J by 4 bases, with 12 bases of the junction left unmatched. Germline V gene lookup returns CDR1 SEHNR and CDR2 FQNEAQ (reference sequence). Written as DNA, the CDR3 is TGTGCCAGCGGCAACGGACAGGGGGCATTCTCCTATGGCTACACCTTC. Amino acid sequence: CASGNGQGAFSYGYTF.

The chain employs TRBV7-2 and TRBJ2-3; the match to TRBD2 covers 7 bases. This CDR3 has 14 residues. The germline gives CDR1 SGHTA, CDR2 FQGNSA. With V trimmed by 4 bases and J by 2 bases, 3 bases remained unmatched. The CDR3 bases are TGTGCCAGCAGCTGGGGGGGACTCACAGATACGCAGTATTTT. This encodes CASSWGGLTDTQYF.

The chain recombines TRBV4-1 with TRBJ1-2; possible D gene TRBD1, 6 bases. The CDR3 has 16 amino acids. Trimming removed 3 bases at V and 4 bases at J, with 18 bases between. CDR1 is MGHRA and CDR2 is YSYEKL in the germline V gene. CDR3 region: CASSQGRTDNTYGYTF. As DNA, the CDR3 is TGCGCCAGCAGCCAGGGGAGGACAGACAATACCTATGGCTACACCTTC.

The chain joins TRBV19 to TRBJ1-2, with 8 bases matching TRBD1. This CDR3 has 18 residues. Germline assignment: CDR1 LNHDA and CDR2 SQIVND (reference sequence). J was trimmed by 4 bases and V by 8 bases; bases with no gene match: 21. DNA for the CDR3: TGTGCCAGTGCCCACGGTTCGCAGGGGGCGACCGACGGCTATGGCTACACCTTC. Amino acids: CASAHGSQGATDGYGYTF.

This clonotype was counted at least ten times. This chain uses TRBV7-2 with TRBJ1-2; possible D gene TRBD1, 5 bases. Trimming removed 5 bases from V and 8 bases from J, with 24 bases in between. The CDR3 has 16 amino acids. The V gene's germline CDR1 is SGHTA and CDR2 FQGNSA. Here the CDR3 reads CASSLNPQGRSGGYTF. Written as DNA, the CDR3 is TGTGCCAGCAGCCTCAACCCGCAGGGAAGATCTGGGGGCTACACCTTC. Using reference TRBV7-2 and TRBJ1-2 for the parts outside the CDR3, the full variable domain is GAGVSQSPSNKVTEKGKDVELRCDPISGHTALYWYRQSLGQGLEFLIYFQGNSAPDKSGLPSDRFSAERTGGSVSTLTIQRTQQEDSAVYLCASSLNPQGRSGGYTFGSGTRLTVV.